These 27 T cell receptor beta chains were sequenced from one sample in a study of PD-1 blockade in classical Hodgkin lymphoma. Every single patient, without exception, relapsed after autologous stem cell transplantation, and brentuximab vedotin exposure varied. The data were produced by immunoSEQ multiplex PCR, yet TCRdb's version contains in-frame clones alone and is incomplete. The sample has 29,000 or so clones, over 55% seen once; the top ten hold 3% to 3.5%. Sequenced material: peripheral blood mononuclear cells (PBMCs), taken before the second cycle of nivolumab. The receptors here all came from a human donor with classical Hodgkin lymphoma.

This clone was seen more than once but under ten times. Here the CDR3 DNA reads TGTGCCAGCAGCTTAGGGGTTTTCGAGCAGTACTTC. Amino acid sequence: CASSLGVFEQYF. The gene calls are TRBV7-9 and TRBJ2-7; D unresolved. The CDR3 covers 12 residues. The germline V and J ends were trimmed by 1 base and 6 bases, with 7 bases remaining between them. The germline V gene encodes CDR1 SEHNR and CDR2 FQNEAQ (reference sequence).

This chain connects TRBV28 to TRBJ1-5, with D maybe TRBD1 (5 bases). CDR3 size: 16 residues. CDR1 and CDR2 from the germline V gene are MDHEN and SYDVKM. V lost 8 bases and J 6 bases, leaving 23 bases between the germline ends. This chain's CDR3 is CASHSLPGRGPQPQHF. In DNA, the CDR3 is TGTGCCAGCCATTCTCTGCCGGGACGAGGGCCTCAGCCCCAGCATTTT.

This clone was seen a single time. The chain has TRBV27 and TRBJ2-3; D may match TRBD1 or TRBD2 (6 bases each). The ends were cut back, 4 bases at V and 4 bases at J, with 21 bases in the middle. The CDR3 extends over 17 amino acids. Germline-derived CDR1 and CDR2 are MNHEY and SMNVEV (reference sequence). The CDR3 sequence: CASSSGGPGGPPDTQYF. CDR3 nucleotide sequence: TGTGCCAGCAGTTCAGGCGGACCCGGGGGCCCCCCAGATACGCAGTATTTT.

The genes are TRBV13 and TRBJ2-7; D not certain. This CDR3 spans 12 amino acids. V was shortened by 5 bases and J by 4 bases, with 9 bases between the two germline ends. Germline assignment: CDR1 PRHDT and CDR2 FYEKMQ (reference sequence). The CDR3 region has the DNA TGTGCCAGCAGCCAATGGCCTTACGAGCAGTACTTC. Encoded protein: CASSQWPYEQYF.

The gene calls are TRBV7-2 and TRBJ2-2; 13 bases map to TRBD2. With 5 bases clipped from V and 3 bases from J, the junction kept 6 bases outside the gene matches. Germline V lookup: CDR1 SGHTA, CDR2 FQGNSA. CDR3 length: 17 residues. The CDR3 sequence is CASSPGTSGEYTGELFF. The CDR3 bases are TGTGCCAGCAGCCCCGGGACTAGCGGGGAATACACCGGGGAGCTGTTTTTT. The full variable domain, in which reference TRBV7-2 and TRBJ2-2 provide the parts outside the CDR3, is GAGVSQSPSNKVTEKGKDVELRCDPISGHTALYWYRQSLGQGLEFLIYFQGNSAPDKSGLPSDRFSAERTGGSVSTLTIQRTQQEDSAVYLCASSPGTSGEYTGELFFGEGSRLTVL.

The CDR3 DNA reads as TGTGCCAGCAGTTTAAAACCGCCCGGGACAGGGTCGGTCGGGGAGCTGTTTTTT. Its translation is CASSLKPPGTGSVGELFF. V is TRBV27 and J is TRBJ2-2, with 9 bases lining up with TRBD1. The V gene end was trimmed by 2 bases and the J gene end by 7 bases; junction bases not matched to a gene: 14. CDR3 length: 18 amino acids. Germline V gives CDR1 MNHEY, CDR2 SMNVEV (reference sequence).

The V call is TRBV11-2, the J call TRBJ2-7; D perhaps matches TRBD1 (6 bases). With 4 bases removed from V and 1 base from J, the gap between germline ends came to 23 bases. This CDR3 is 18 amino acids long. The germline gives CDR1 SGHAT, CDR2 FQNNGV. CDR3 DNA sequence: TGTGCCAGCAGCTCAGGTGACTTATGGCGGACAGATTCCTACGAGCAGTACTTC. Amino acid sequence: CASSSGDLWRTDSYEQYF.

This clone was seen only a few times. The genes are TRBV20-1 and TRBJ1-2; D call uncertain. The CDR3 covers 11 residues. CDR1 and CDR2 (germline): DFQATT, SNEGSKA (reference sequence). With 3 bases removed from V and 4 bases from J, the gap between germline ends came to 6 bases. The CDR3 nucleotides read TGCAGTGCTAGTATTAGCTATGGCTACACCTTC. Its translation is CSASISYGYTF.

The chain carries TRBV4-3 and TRBJ2-7, with a possible D match to TRBD1 (6 bases). CDR3 size: 19 residues. The V gene's germline CDR1 is LGHNA and CDR2 YSLEER. Trimming shortened V by 0 bases and J by 2 bases, and 23 bases separated the two germline ends. In DNA form, the CDR3 reads TGCGCCAGCAGCCAAGAACTAGGCTTGGGGGCTTGGGTCACCTACGAGCAGTACTTC. Translated: CASSQELGLGAWVTYEQYF.

This CDR3 is CASSRGADGYTF. CDR3 bases: TGTGCCAGCTCAAGGGGGGCAGATGGCTACACCTTC. This rearrangement joins TRBV18 to TRBJ1-2, with D perhaps TRBD1 (6 bases). Per the germline V gene, CDR1 is KGHSH and CDR2 is LQKENI. CDR3 size: 12 residues. Trimming pared 5 bases from V and 6 bases from J, leaving 10 bases between.

This clone is medium-sized (0.01 to 0.1%) in the sample. This sequence joins TRBV5-6 and TRBJ1-1; D perhaps matches TRBD1 (5 bases). The germline gives CDR1 SGHDT, CDR2 YYEEEE. V was trimmed by 4 bases and J by 0 bases, leaving 13 bases between them. The CDR3 runs to 15 residues. The CDR3 coding sequence is TGTGCCAGCAGCCGAGGACAAAACATGAACACTGAAGCTTTCTTT. Amino acid sequence: CASSRGQNMNTEAFF. Drawing the rest from reference TRBV5-6 and TRBJ1-1, the complete variable domain is DAGVTQSPTHLIKTRGQQVTLRCSPKSGHDTVSWYQQALGQGPQFIFQYYEEEERQRGNFPDRFSGHQFPNYSSELNVNALLLGDSALYLCASSRGQNMNTEAFFGQGTRLTVV.

The rearrangement links TRBV5-1 to TRBJ1-3; D is unclear. Trimming stripped 4 bases from V and 4 bases from J, with 9 bases between. Germline CDR1 and CDR2: SGHRS and YFSETQ. This CDR3 spans 13 amino acids. The CDR3 region has the DNA TGCGCCAGCAGCGCGGGATCCGGAAACACCATATATTTT. This codes for CASSAGSGNTIYF.

The chain links TRBV28 to TRBJ1-1, with D perhaps TRBD1 (5 bases). V shed 8 bases and J shed 8 bases, with 18 bases lying between them. The CDR3 totals 13 residues. CDR1 and CDR2 (germline): MDHEN, SYDVKM. CDR3 residues: CASLARGGWEAFF. Here the CDR3 DNA reads TGTGCCAGCTTAGCCCGGGGGGGGTGGGAAGCTTTCTTT.

This clone showed up just a few times. The rearrangement uses TRBV6-5 and TRBJ1-1; D call uncertain. The V end lost 5 bases, the J end lost 2 bases, and 12 bases lay between the germline ends. The CDR3 totals 14 residues. The germline V gene encodes CDR1 MNHEY and CDR2 SVGAGI. CDR3 sequence: CASSSGLPNTEAFF. DNA of the CDR3: TGTGCCAGCAGTAGCGGACTTCCAAACACTGAAGCTTTCTTT.

This chain links TRBV10-1 with TRBJ2-4; D is perhaps TRBD1 (6 bases). The CDR3 totals 17 residues. The V gene lost 1 base and the J gene lost 7 bases, with 20 bases spanning the gap. Per germline, CDR1 WNHNN and CDR2 SYGVQD (reference sequence). CDR3 coding DNA: TGCGCCAGCAGTGAGTTTGGTAGGGGGACCGCTGGGAACATTCAGTACTTC. It translates to CASSEFGRGTAGNIQYF.

This clone was picked up a small number of times. This chain uses TRBV18 with TRBJ1-5; no firm D call. V was pared by 0 bases and J by 2 bases, with 8 bases between. CDR1 is KGHSH, CDR2 LQKENI, per germline. The CDR3 extends over 15 amino acids. CDR3: CASSPPDWGNQPQHF. The DNA for the CDR3 is TGTGCCAGCTCACCACCGGACTGGGGCAATCAGCCCCAGCATTTT.

This clone was seen only a few times. The chain couples TRBV4-1 to TRBJ1-5; the D is unclear. Germline-derived CDR1 and CDR2 are MGHRA and YSYEKL. V lost 4 bases, J lost 1 base, and 14 bases lay in between. The CDR3 contains 16 residues. CDR3 nucleotide sequence: TGCGCCAGCAGCCCCTTCGCCATAGGGAGCAATCAGCCCCAGCATTTT. As protein: CASSPFAIGSNQPQHF.

The gene calls are TRBV19 and TRBJ2-1, with 9 bases aligning to TRBD1. The length of the CDR3 is 14 residues. The V gene end was trimmed by 5 bases and the J gene end by 8 bases; junction bases not matched to a gene: 7. CDR1 LNHDA and CDR2 SQIVND come from the germline V gene (reference sequence). CDR3 sequence: CASSFRDRVHEQFF. In DNA form, the CDR3 reads TGTGCCAGTAGTTTCCGGGACAGGGTTCATGAGCAGTTCTTC.

In its sample, this clone ranks as medium-sized (0.01 to 0.1%). This rearrangement joins TRBV30 to TRBJ1-1, with unresolved D. The V gene's germline CDR1 is GTSNPN and CDR2 SVGIG (reference sequence). The CDR3 is 14 residues long. Trimming took off 3 bases at V and 4 bases at J, with 15 bases between the two ends. CDR3 in amino acids: CAWSSRAPGTEAFF. The CDR3 region has the DNA TGTGCCTGGAGCTCTAGGGCCCCTGGCACTGAAGCTTTCTTT.

The rearrangement links TRBV7-9 to TRBJ2-6; D is unresolved. Between the trimmed V and J ends, which lost 4 bases and 0 bases, there was a span of 7 bases. The CDR3 is 15 amino acids. Per the germline V gene, CDR1 is SEHNR and CDR2 is FQNEAQ (reference sequence). For the CDR3, the DNA is TGTGCCAGCAGCTCCTGGGTCTCTGGGGCCAACGTCCTGACTTTC. Translating gives CASSSWVSGANVLTF.

This clone was detected only once. This sequence joins TRBV2 and TRBJ2-1, with a weak D call TRBD2 (5 bases). V was shortened by 6 bases and J by 12 bases, with 15 bases between the two germline ends. The CDR3 extends over 12 amino acids. Germline lookup yields CDR1 SNHLY and CDR2 FYNNEI. Written as DNA, the CDR3 is TGTGCCAGCAGCGAGCGGTTAAACGGGCAGTTCTTC. Amino acids: CASSERLNGQFF.

The gene calls are TRBV28 and TRBJ1-1; D gene uncertain. V was clipped by 3 bases and J by 11 bases, with 16 bases between them. This CDR3 region has 13 residues. CDR1 and CDR2 from the germline V gene are MDHEN and SYDVKM. CDR3 coding DNA: TGTGCCAGCAGTTTCAGGATCCATATCGGGGCTTTCTTT. Protein sequence: CASSFRIHIGAFF.

The V and J genes are TRBV7-8 and TRBJ2-3, with TRBD2 matching 13 bases. The CDR3 covers 19 residues. Germline trimming cut 3 bases from V and 0 bases from J; bases unmatched to any gene: 9. Germline CDR1 SGHVS, CDR2 FQNEAQ. CDR3 protein: CASSFSVLAGGASTDTQYF. The CDR3 nucleotides are TGTGCCAGCAGCTTCAGTGTACTAGCGGGGGGGGCTAGCACAGATACGCAGTATTTT.

The V and J genes are TRBV5-4 and TRBJ2-2; 7 positions match TRBD2. V shed 2 bases, J shed 0 bases, and the junction held 4 bases outside the gene matches. This CDR3 is built from 16 residues. Looked up from germline, CDR1 is SGHNT and CDR2 is YYREEE (reference sequence). The DNA for the CDR3 is TGTGCCAGCAGCTTCCCAAGCGGGACGAACACCGGGGAGCTGTTTTTT. It is translated as CASSFPSGTNTGELFF.

V and J are TRBV7-8 and TRBJ2-5, with D uncertain. V lost 5 bases, J lost 4 bases, and 17 bases lay in between. Germline-derived CDR1 and CDR2 are SGHVS and FQNEAQ. This CDR3 has 15 amino acids. The CDR3 spells CASSPMVEGRETQYF. CDR3 DNA sequence: TGTGCCAGCAGCCCCATGGTGGAAGGGCGAGAGACCCAGTACTTC.

The rearrangement uses TRBV6-5 and TRBJ1-2; 10 bases are a match to TRBD1. V was pared by 6 bases and J by 8 bases, with 6 bases of the junction left unmatched. CDR1 is MNHEY, CDR2 SVGAGI, per germline. This CDR3 has 13 residues. Written as DNA, the CDR3 is TGTGCCAGCAGGGAGACAGGGGGCGAGGGCTACACCTTC. Translation: CASRETGGEGYTF.

This clone was detected only once. The rearrangement joins TRBV9 to TRBJ2-3; D gene ambiguous. Germline loops: CDR1 SGDLS, CDR2 YYNGEE. The germline V and J ends were trimmed by 0 bases and 2 bases, with 7 bases remaining between them. The CDR3 has 14 amino acids. DNA for the CDR3: TGTGCCAGCAGCGTAGGGGGTTTCACAGATACGCAGTATTTT. Translation gives CASSVGGFTDTQYF.